The present TCR beta chain was sequenced within a study of blood T cell repertoires in COVID-19. Overall study context: PBMCs, B-cell-depleted T cells, or T cells were the source of the cDNA or gDNA that made up the material.

The CDR3 spans 15 residues. The junction had 5 bases not matched to a gene; V was cut back by 7 bases and J by 2 bases. Germline-derived CDR1 and CDR2 are KGHDR and SFDVKD. The data were produced by immunoSEQ multiplex PCR, yet TCRdb's version contains in-frame clones alone and is incomplete. This table holds more than 10,000 clones, approximately 88% found once. J is TRBJ2-1 and V is TRBV24-1, with 9 bases identical to TRBD1. Sequenced input: peripheral blood. This receptor was identified in a human donor in a cohort sampled during active COVID-19. DNA of the CDR3: TGTGCCACCAGGGGAACAGGGGGCACCTACAATGAGCAGTTCTTC. The encoded protein is CATRGTGGTYNEQFF.